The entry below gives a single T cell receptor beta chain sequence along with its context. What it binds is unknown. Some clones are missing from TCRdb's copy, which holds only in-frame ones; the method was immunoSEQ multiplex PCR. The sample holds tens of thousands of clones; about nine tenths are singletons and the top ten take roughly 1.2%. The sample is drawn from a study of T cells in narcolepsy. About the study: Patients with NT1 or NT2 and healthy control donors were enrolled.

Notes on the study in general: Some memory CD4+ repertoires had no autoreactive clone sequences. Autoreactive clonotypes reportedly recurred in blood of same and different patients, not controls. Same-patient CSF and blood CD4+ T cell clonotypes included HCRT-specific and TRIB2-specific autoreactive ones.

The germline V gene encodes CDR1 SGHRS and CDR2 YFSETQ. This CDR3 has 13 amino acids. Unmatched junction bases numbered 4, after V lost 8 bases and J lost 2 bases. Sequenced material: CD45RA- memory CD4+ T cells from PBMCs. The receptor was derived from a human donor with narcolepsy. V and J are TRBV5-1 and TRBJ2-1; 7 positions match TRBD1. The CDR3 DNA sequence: TGCGCCAGTGAGGGGGCCACCTACAATGAGCAGTTCTTC. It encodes CASEGATYNEQFF.